In its sample, the clone carrying this T cell receptor (beta chain) ranks as large. Trimming cost V 2 bases and J 0 bases, with 6 bases left between them. The germline gives CDR1 SGDLS, CDR2 YYNGEE. The CDR3 consists of 14 residues. The data were obtained in a study of T cells in localized non-small cell lung cancer. Generated by immunoSEQ multiplex PCR, the TCRdb table keeps only in-frame clones and is missing some. The sample consists of approximately 1,500 clones, about 22% of them appearing once. The rearrangement joins TRBV9 to TRBJ2-4, with D perhaps matching TRBD2 (6 bases). This receptor was taken from a man aged 40 to 69 with stage III squamous cell lung carcinoma. Sequences were derived from lung tumor tissue, sampled before any cancer treatment. CDR3 sequence: CASSVSGAKNIQYF. The CDR3 bases are TGTGCCAGCAGCGTTAGCGGAGCCAAAAACATTCAGTACTTC.